This record looks at one T cell receptor beta chain sequence and its context. The antigen remains undetermined. This entry belongs to a study of cytomegalovirus exposure and HLA in healthy donors. In the study overall: Membership in the Caucasian-associated ancestry cluster was found for around four fifths of approximately 400 genotyped donors. Whole-study results and caveats: A later look showed TCR association rates differing by HLA locus, highest for DRB1 and lowest for HLA-C. What a later analysis showed was that several of the most significant clusters appeared linked to common viral pathogens. In a later analysis, donors in an Asian-associated ancestry cluster reportedly had fewer N-insertions in productive TCRs than the cohort mean.

The V gene end was trimmed by 1 base and the J gene end by 5 bases; junction bases not matched to a gene: 11. The CDR3 has 17 residues. Germline CDR1 reads GTSNPN; CDR2 reads SVGIG (reference sequence). PCR amplification relied on 60 Vbeta primers (plus 13 Jbeta primers). Sequencing used immunoSEQ multiplex PCR; TCRdb keeps in-frame clones, though not all of them. The sample includes more than 70,000 clones, over 70% of them seen just once. The clonotype was recovered from a man aged 45-65 years in good health and CMV-seropositive. V is TRBV30 and J is TRBJ2-1, with TRBD2 matching 10 bases. Specimen: PBMCs. The CDR3 coding sequence is TGTGCCTGGAGTGACCCCTCTCTAGCGGGAGCTAACAATGAGCAGTTCTTC. Protein sequence: CAWSDPSLAGANNEQFF.